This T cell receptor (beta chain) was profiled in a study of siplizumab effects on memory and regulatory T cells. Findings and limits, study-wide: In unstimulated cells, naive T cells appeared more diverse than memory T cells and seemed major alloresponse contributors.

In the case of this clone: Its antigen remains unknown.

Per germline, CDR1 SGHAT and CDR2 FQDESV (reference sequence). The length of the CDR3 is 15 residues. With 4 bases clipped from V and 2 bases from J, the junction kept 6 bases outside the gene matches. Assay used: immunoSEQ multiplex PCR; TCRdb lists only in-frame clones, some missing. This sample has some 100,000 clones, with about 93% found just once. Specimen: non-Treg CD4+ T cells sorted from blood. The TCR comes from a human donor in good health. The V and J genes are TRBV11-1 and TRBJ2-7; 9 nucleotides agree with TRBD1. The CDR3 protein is CASSYGNRGPYEQYF. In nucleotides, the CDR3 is TGTGCCAGCAGCTATGGGAACAGGGGGCCCTACGAGCAGTACTTC. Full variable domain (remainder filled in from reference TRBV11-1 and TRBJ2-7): EAEVAQSPRYKITEKSQAVAFWCDPISGHATLYWYRQILGQGPELLVQFQDESVVDDSQLPKDRFSAERLKGVDSTLKIQPAELGDSAMYLCASSYGNRGPYEQYFGPGTRLTVT.